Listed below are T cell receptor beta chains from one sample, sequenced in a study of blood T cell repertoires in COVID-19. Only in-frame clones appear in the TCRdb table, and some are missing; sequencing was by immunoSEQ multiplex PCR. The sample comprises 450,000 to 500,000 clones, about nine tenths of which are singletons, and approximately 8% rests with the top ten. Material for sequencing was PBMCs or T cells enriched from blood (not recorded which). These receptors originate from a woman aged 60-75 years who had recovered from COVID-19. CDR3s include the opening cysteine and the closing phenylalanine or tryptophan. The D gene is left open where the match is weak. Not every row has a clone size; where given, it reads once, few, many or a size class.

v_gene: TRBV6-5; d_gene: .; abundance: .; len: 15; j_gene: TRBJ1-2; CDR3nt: TGTGCCAGCAGTTACTGGGTAGGGGCTCCCTATGGCTACACCTTC; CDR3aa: CASSYWVGAPYGYTF
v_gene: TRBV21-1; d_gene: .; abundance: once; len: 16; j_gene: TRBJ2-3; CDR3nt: TGTGCCAGCAGCAAACGGCGGACAGATAGGACAGATACGCAGTATTTT; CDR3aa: CASSKRRTDRTDTQYF
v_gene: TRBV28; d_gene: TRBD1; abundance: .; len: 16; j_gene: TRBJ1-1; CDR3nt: TGTGCCAGCTACCCCGGGACAGGGGGCGGTCGGACTGAAGCTTTCTTT; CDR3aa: CASYPGTGGGRTEAFF
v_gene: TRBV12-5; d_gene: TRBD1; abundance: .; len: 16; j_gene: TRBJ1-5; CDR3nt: TGTGCTAGTGGTACCCTAGGACAGGGGAGCAATCAGCCCCAGCATTTT; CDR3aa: CASGTLGQGSNQPQHF
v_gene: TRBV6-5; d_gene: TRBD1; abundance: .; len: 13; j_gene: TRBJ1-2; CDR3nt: TGTGCCAGCAGAGGACAGGGGGCGGTTGGCTACACCTTC; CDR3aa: CASRGQGAVGYTF
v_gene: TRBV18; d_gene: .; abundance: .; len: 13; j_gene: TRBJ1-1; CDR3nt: TGTGCCAGCTCACTAGACAGGAACACTGAAGCTTTCTTT; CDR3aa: CASSLDRNTEAFF
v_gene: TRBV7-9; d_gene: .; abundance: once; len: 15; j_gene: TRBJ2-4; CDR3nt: TGTGCCAGCAGCTTGAACAGGCAGTCCGCAGGCATTCAGTACTTC; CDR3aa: CASSLNRQSAGIQYF
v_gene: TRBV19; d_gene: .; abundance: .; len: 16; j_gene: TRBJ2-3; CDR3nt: TGTGCCAGTAGTACCGGAAGACAGAGTGGCACAGATACGCAGTATTTT; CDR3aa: CASSTGRQSGTDTQYF
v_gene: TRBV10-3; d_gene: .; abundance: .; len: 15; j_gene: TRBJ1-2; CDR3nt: TGTGCCATCAGTCCGGGACACGGAGCTAACTATGGCTACACCTTC; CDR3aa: CAISPGHGANYGYTF
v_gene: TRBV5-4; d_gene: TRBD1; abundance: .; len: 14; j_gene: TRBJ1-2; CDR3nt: TGTGCCAGCAGATCTGGGACAGGGGATCTGGGCTACACCTTC; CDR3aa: CASRSGTGDLGYTF
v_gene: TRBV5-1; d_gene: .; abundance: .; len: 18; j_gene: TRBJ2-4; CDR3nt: TGCGCCAGCAGCTTGACGGGACTGAAATTCCTAGCCAAAAACATTCAGTACTTC; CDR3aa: CASSLTGLKFLAKNIQYF
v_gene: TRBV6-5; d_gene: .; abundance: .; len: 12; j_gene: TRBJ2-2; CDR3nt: TGTGCCAGCGGCCTTACATTCGGGGAGCTGTTTTTT; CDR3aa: CASGLTFGELFF
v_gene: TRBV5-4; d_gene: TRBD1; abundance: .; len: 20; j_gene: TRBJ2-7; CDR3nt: TGTGCCAGCAGCTTCGGACAGGAACCCCGATCGGTGGTAAGGCCCTACGAGCAGTACTTC; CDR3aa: CASSFGQEPRSVVRPYEQYF
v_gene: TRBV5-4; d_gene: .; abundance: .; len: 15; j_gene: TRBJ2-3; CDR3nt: TGTGCCAGCAGCTTCAGGTCGCCTGGCACAGATACGCAGTATTTT; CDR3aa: CASSFRSPGTDTQYF
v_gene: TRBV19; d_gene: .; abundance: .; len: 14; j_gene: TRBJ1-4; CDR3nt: TGTGCCAGTTGGGCGTTTGCAACTAATGAAAAACTGTTTTTT; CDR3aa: CASWAFATNEKLFF
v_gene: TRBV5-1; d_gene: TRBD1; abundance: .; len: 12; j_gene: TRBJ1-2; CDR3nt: TGCGCCAGCGGGCTCGACAGGGACGGCTACACCTTC; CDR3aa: CASGLDRDGYTF
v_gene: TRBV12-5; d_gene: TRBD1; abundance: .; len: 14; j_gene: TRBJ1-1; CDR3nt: TGTGCTAGTGGTTTGGGACAGGGAGGCACTGAAGCTTTCTTT; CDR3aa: CASGLGQGGTEAFF
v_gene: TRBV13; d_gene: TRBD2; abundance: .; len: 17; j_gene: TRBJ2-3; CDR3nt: TGTGCCAGCAGCTTAAGACTAGCGGGGGGAAGCACAGATACGCAGTATTTT; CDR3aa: CASSLRLAGGSTDTQYF
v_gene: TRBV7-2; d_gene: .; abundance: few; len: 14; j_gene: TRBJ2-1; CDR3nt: TGTGCCAGCAGCCCACAGCAGACCTACAATGAGCAGTTCTTC; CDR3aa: CASSPQQTYNEQFF
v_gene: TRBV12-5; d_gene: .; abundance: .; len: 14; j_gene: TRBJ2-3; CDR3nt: TGTGCTAGTGCCCGGACACCAAGCACAGATACGCAGTATTTT; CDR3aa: CASARTPSTDTQYF
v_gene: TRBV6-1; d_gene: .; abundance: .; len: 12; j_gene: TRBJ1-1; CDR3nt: TGTGCCAGCAGTGAACAGGGGACTGAAGCTTTCTTT; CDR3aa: CASSEQGTEAFF
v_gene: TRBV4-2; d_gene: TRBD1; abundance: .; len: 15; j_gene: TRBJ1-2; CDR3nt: TGTGCCAGCAGCCAAGAAGAGACAGGGGACTATGGCTACACCTTC; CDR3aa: CASSQEETGDYGYTF
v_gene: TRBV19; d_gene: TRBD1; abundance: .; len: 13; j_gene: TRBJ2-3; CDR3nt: TGTGCCAGTAGTATAGGGCGGGACAGGGGGTTCCATTTT; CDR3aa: CASSIGRDRGFHF
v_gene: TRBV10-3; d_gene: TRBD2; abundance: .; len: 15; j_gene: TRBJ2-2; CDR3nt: TGTGCCATCAGCAGCGGGGGGCAGAACACCGGGGAGCTGTTTTTT; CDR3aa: CAISSGGQNTGELFF
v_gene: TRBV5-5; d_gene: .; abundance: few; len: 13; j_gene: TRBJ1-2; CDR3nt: TGTGCCAGCAGCTTGGTATTAAACTATGGCTACACCTTC; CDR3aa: CASSLVLNYGYTF
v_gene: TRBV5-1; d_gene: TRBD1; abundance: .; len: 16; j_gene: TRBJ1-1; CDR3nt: TGCGCCAGCAGCACCGGGACAGGGATTATGAACACTGAAGCTTTCTTT; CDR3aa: CASSTGTGIMNTEAFF
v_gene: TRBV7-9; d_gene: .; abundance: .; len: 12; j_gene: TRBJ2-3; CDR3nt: TGTGCCAGCAGCTACCTCGGGGATACGCAGTATTTT; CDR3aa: CASSYLGDTQYF
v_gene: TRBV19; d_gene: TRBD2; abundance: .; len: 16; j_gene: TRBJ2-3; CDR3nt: TGTGCCAGTAGTATGGGGACTAGCGGGGGTGCAGATACGCAGTATTTT; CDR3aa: CASSMGTSGGADTQYF
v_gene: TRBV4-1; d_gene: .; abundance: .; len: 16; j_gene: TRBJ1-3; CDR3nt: TGCGCCAGCAGCCCTGACAGTTCCCGCTCTGGAAACACCATATATTTT; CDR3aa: CASSPDSSRSGNTIYF
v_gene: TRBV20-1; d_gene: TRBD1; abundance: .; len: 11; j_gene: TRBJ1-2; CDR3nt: TGCAGTGTCCCGGGACAGCATGGCTACACCTTC; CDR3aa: CSVPGQHGYTF
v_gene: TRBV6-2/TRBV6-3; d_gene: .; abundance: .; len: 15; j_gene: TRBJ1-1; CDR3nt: TGTGCCAGCAGTTACTTCGGGGGGATGAACACTGAAGCTTTCTTT; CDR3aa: CASSYFGGMNTEAFF